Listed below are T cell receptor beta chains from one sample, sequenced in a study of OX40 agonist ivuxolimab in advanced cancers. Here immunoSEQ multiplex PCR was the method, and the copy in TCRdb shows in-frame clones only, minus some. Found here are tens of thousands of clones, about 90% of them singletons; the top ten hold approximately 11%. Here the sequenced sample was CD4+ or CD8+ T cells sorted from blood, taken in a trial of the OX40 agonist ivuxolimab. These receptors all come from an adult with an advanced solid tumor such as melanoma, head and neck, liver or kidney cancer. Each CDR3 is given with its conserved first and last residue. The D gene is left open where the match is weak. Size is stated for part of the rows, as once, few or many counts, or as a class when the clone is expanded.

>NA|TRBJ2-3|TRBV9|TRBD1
TGTGCCAGCAGCCAGTTCCCCCTGACAGGGTATGAGGATACGCAGTATTTT
CASSQFPLTGYEDTQYF
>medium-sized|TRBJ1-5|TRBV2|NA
TGTGCCAGCAGTACGGGCCCCACCGGGCCCCAGCATTTT
CASSTGPTGPQHF
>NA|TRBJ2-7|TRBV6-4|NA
TGTGCCAGCAGTGCCCAACACGGATACGAGCAGTACTTC
CASSAQHGYEQYF
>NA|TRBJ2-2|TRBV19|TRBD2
TGTGCCAGTAGTATAGGGGGGGGAGTGGCGGAGCTGTTTTTT
CASSIGGGVAELFF
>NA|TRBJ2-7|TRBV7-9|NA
TGTGCCAGCAGCTTATCTCGGGGAAAAAGCAACGAGCAGTACTTC
CASSLSRGKSNEQYF
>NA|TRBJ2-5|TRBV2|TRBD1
TGTGCCAGCAGTCACCCGGGACAGCGACAAGAGACCCAGTACTTC
CASSHPGQRQETQYF
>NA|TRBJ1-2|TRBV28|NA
TGTGCCAGCGGTAGAACCGGGGCAAATGGCTACACCTTC
CASGRTGANGYTF
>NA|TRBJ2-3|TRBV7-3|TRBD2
TGTGCCAGCAGCCAGGGACTAGCGGGGTACACAGATACGCAGTATTTT
CASSQGLAGYTDTQYF
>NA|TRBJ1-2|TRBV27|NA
TGTGCCAGCAGTTTATCGAGAGACAGCTATGGCTACACCTTC
CASSLSRDSYGYTF
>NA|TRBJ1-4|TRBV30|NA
TGTGCCTGGAGCGCTTCAACTAATGAAAAACTGTTTTTT
CAWSASTNEKLFF
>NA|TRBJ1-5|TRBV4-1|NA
TGCGCCAGCAGCCCCGCGAGTAGCAATCAGCCCCAGCATTTT
CASSPASSNQPQHF
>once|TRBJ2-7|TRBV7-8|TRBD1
TGTGCCAGCAGCCACGGGACAGGGAGTGTCGACGAGCAGTACTTC
CASSHGTGSVDEQYF
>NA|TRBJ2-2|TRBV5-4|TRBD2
TGTGCCAGCTCTGCGGGACTAGCGGGAGCCGGGGAGCTGTTTTTT
CASSAGLAGAGELFF
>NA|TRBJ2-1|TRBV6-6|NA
TGTGCCTCCCAGGGGGGAAAGGGCTCCTACAATGAGCAGTTCTTC
CASQGGKGSYNEQFF
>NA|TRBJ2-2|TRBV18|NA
TGTGCCAGCTCACCACCTTCCGGGGAGCTGTTTTTT
CASSPPSGELFF
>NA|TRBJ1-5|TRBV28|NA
TGTGCCAGCAGCACTCGGGGCAGGGGAAATCAGCCCCAGCATTTT
CASSTRGRGNQPQHF
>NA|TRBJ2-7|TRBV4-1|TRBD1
TGCGCCAGCAGCCAAGATCATTGGGGACAGGGGTACGAGCAGTACTTC
CASSQDHWGQGYEQYF
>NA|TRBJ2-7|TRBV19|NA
TGTGCCAGTTCCCCAGGCTCTCCCTTCGAGCAGTACTTC
CASSPGSPFEQYF
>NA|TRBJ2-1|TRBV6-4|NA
TGTGCCAGCAGCGAACTAGCCGGGGGGCCTGGTGAGCAGTTCTTC
CASSELAGGPGEQFF
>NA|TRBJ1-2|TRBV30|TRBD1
TGTGCCTGGAAGGACAGGGGCTCCTATGGCTACACCTTC
CAWKDRGSYGYTF
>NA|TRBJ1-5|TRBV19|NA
TGTGCCAGTCGTGACAGTAGCAATCAGCCCCAGCATTTT
CASRDSSNQPQHF
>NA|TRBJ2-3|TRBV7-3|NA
TGTGCCAGCAGCCTCGGTCTAGGGGGCACAGATACGCAGTATTTT
CASSLGLGGTDTQYF
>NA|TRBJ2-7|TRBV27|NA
TGTGCCAGCAGGGCACAGGGCTCGGTCTACGAGCAGTACTTC
CASRAQGSVYEQYF
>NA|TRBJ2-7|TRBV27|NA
TGTGCCAGCAGTTACGGTCTTGGCTACGAGCAGTACTTC
CASSYGLGYEQYF
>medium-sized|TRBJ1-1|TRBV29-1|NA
TGCAGCGTTGTGACTGGGAACACTGAAGCTTTCTTT
CSVVTGNTEAFF
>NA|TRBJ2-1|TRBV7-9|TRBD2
TGTGCCAGCAGCTTTAGCGGGGCTCCCTACAATGAGCAGTTCTTC
CASSFSGAPYNEQFF
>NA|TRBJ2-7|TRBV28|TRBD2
TGTGCCAGCAGCATACTAGCGGGAGGCTACGAGCAGTACTTC
CASSILAGGYEQYF
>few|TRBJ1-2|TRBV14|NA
TGTGCCAGCAGCCAAGGCAGGGCTGGCTACACCTTC
CASSQGRAGYTF
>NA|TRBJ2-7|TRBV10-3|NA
TGTGCCATCAGGCGGGACGGAACGTACGAGCAGTACTTC
CAIRRDGTYEQYF
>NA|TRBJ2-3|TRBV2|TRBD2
TGTGCCCTTCTTGGCGGGGGGAGCACAGATACGCAGTATTTT
CALLGGGSTDTQYF
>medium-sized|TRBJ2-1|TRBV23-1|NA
TGCGCCAGCAGTCAATCAGCTGAGCGGAGCTACAATGAGCAGTTCTTC
CASSQSAERSYNEQFF
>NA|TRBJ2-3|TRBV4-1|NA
TGCGCCAGCAGCCTCAGGCGGGCGGGGACAGATACGCAGTATTTT
CASSLRRAGTDTQYF
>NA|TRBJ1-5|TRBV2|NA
TGTGCCAGCAGTGAGTCCTATAGCAATCAGCCCCAGCATTTT
CASSESYSNQPQHF
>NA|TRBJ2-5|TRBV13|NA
TGTGCCAGCAGCCCAAGCAATGGGGAGACCCAGTACTTC
CASSPSNGETQYF
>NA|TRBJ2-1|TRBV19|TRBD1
TGTGCCAGTAGTATAGCACCTTACAGGGGGAATGAGCAGTTCTTC
CASSIAPYRGNEQFF
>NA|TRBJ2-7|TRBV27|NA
TGTGCCAGCAGTTTTGGGCCGCAGGACGAGCAGTACTTC
CASSFGPQDEQYF
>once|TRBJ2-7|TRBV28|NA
TGTGCCAGCAGCGCAAATTGGTTAACTGGCGAGCAGTACTTC
CASSANWLTGEQYF
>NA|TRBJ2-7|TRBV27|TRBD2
TGTGCCAGCGGGCCTAGCGGGAGAGCCTACGAGCAGTACTTC
CASGPSGRAYEQYF
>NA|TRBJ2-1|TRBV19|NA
TGTGCCAGTAGTCCCGGGACCCGGGGGTACAATGAGCAGTTCTTC
CASSPGTRGYNEQFF
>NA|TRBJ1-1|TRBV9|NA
TGTGCTAGCAGCGTAGGGTGGGAGGTGAACACTGAAGCTTTCTTT
CASSVGWEVNTEAFF
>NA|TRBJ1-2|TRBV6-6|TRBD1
TGTGCCAGCAGTTATCCGGGACAGCCCTCCTATGGCTACACCTTC
CASSYPGQPSYGYTF
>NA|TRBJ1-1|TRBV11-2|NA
TGTGCCAGCAGCTTAGGGGGAAACACTGAAGCTTTCTTT
CASSLGGNTEAFF